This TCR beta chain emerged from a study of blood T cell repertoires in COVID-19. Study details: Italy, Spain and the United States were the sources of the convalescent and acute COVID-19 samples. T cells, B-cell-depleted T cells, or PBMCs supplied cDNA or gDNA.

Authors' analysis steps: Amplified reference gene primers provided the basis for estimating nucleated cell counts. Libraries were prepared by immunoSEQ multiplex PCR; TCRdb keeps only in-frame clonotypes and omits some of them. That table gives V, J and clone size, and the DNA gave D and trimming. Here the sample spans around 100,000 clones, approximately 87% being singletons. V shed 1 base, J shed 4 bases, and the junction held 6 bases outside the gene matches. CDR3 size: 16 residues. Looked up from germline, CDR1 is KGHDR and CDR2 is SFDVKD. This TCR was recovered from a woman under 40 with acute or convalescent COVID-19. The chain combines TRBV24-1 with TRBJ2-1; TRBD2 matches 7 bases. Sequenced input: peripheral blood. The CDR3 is CATSDFGGNRYNEQFF. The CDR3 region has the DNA TGTGCCACCAGTGATTTCGGGGGGAACAGGTACAATGAGCAGTTCTTC.